Reported below is one T cell receptor beta chain. Its target is not known. One junction end disagrees with the germline gene, perhaps due to a read error. The sample belongs to a study of T-cell memory formation after mild COVID-19. General observations from the study: Clones from the second wave (peaking day 37) had unconfirmed SARS-CoV-2 specificity. Among contracting clones, CD4+ were mainly CM/EM and CD8+ enriched in EMRA.

The CDR3 contains 16 residues. The germline gives CDR1 MNHEY, CDR2 SVGEGT. MiXCR, applied by TCRdb to the 5' RACE reads, yields one record per CDR3 protein. The sample shows around 300,000 distinct CDR3 sequences, roughly a fifth of them seen only once. Sequencing used PBMCs or a T cell subset sorted from them (not recorded which). This chain links TRBV6-2 or TRBV6-3 with TRBJ2-7, with unresolved D. This sequence originates from a man younger than 35 who had mild COVID-19 (a few samples of this study predate the infection). Cell type and time point are not known. Here the CDR3 DNA reads TGTGCCAGCAGCTACTCCACTTCCTTTGGGTCCTACGAGCAGTACTTC. This sequence encodes CASSYSTSFGSYEQYF.